Below are 5 T cell receptor beta chains sequenced from a single sample in a study of blood T cell repertoires in COVID-19. Clones were read by immunoSEQ multiplex PCR, and TCRdb kept only the in-frame ones, dropping some. The sample records approximately 210,000 clones, 88% being singletons. Sequences were obtained from peripheral blood. Every receptor here comes from a man between 65 and 85 years old with acute or convalescent COVID-19.

This clone was observed many times. The CDR3 sequence: CASSQVQAGYNEQFF. CDR3 nucleotide sequence: TGCGCCAGCAGCCAAGTCCAAGCGGGATACAATGAGCAGTTCTTC. The gene calls are TRBV4-1 and TRBJ2-1, with TRBD2 matching 7 bases. The CDR3 runs to 15 residues. The ends lost 1 base at V and 4 bases at J; junction bases unmatched: 4. The germline V gene encodes CDR1 MGHRA and CDR2 YSYEKL.

This rearrangement joins TRBV2 to TRBJ2-6; 9 bases agree with TRBD2. Trimming cost V 8 bases and J 4 bases; bases outside gene matches: 6. The CDR3 runs 15 residues. Germline V gene sequence: CDR1 SNHLY, CDR2 FYNNEI. DNA of the CDR3: TGTGCCAGCGGGACTAGCACCCAAGGGGCCAACGTCCTGACTTTC. This codes for CASGTSTQGANVLTF.

The chain employs TRBV20-1 and TRBJ1-5, with a possible D match to TRBD1 (5 bases). The germline CDR1 and CDR2 sequences are DFQATT and SNEGSKA (reference sequence). There are 18 residues in the CDR3. V was clipped by 3 bases and J by 1 base, with 22 bases between them. In nucleotides, the CDR3 is TGCAGTGCTAGTGAAGCTAGTCAGGGTTCAGGGAGCAATCAGCCCCAGCATTTT. Translating gives CSASEASQGSGSNQPQHF.

The V and J genes are TRBV28 and TRBJ2-3; D may be TRBD2 (5 bases). The CDR3 has 14 amino acids. Trimming took off 6 bases at V and 0 bases at J, with 10 bases between the two ends. Germline V gene data show CDR1 as MDHEN and CDR2 as SYDVKM. Here the CDR3 DNA reads TGTGCCAGCAGGGCCCCGGGGAGCACAGATACGCAGTATTTT. Translation gives CASRAPGSTDTQYF. Full variable domain (rest looked up from reference TRBV28 and TRBJ2-3): DVKVTQSSRYLVKRTGEKVFLECVQDMDHENMFWYRQDPGLGLRLIYFSYDVKMKEKGDIPEGYSVSREKKERFSLILESASTNQTSMYLCASRAPGSTDTQYFGPGTRLTVL.

The CDR3 reads CASSGEINYGYTF. The CDR3 nucleotides are TGTGCCAGCAGTGGGGAGATCAACTATGGCTACACCTTC. This chain joins TRBV2 and TRBJ1-2, with no clear D. Trimming removed 4 bases from V and 2 bases from J, with 8 bases in between. Germline V lookup: CDR1 SNHLY, CDR2 FYNNEI. This CDR3 comprises 13 residues.